Listed below are T cell receptor beta chains from one sample, sequenced in a study of T-cell reconstitution after alpha-beta-depleted transplantation in children. TCRdb ran MiXCR on the PCR reads and lists one entry per CDR3 protein. The sample has approximately 32,000 distinct CDR3 sequences; 6.4% are singletons. Material: peripheral blood, obtained 60 days after TCRalphabeta/CD19-depleted stem cell transplant. Receptors were obtained from a child less than two years old who had a stem cell transplant for acute myeloid leukemia, so the T cells may come from the graft donor. The CDR3 runs from the conserved cysteine through the conserved F or W. Each record gives: J gene, clone size, D gene, V gene, CDR3 protein, CDR3 DNA. A D gene is named only where the DNA matches it firmly. Clone sizes are given selectively: once, few, many, or a class where the clone is expanded.

TRBJ2-4	many	TRBD2	TRBV5-6	CASSRGLAGGPAKNIQYF	TGTGCCAGCAGCCGAGGACTAGCGGGAGGGCCGGCCAAAAACATTCAGTACTTC
TRBJ2-2	many	-	TRBV7-3	CASSLRSPGELFF	TGTGCCAGCAGCTTAAGGAGCCCCGGGGAGCTGTTTTTT
TRBJ2-1	medium-sized	-	TRBV12-3/TRBV12-4	CASSLLSEQFF	TGTGCCAGCAGTTTACTGAGTGAGCAGTTCTTC
TRBJ2-7	-	TRBD2	TRBV11-1	CASSSSGRVHEQYF	TGTGCCAGCAGCTCTAGCGGGAGAGTGCACGAGCAGTACTTC
TRBJ2-1	-	-	TRBV7-6	CASSLVGDYNEQFF	TGTGCCAGCAGCTTAGTCGGGGACTACAATGAGCAGTTCTTC
TRBJ2-2	many	TRBD2	TRBV6-2/TRBV6-3	CASSWTSGGAILGELFF	TGTGCCAGCAGTTGGACTAGCGGGGGGGCGATTCTCGGGGAGCTGTTTTTT
TRBJ2-1	-	-	TRBV9	CASAFSGSFNEQFF	TGTGCCAGCGCATTTAGCGGTTCTTTCAATGAGCAGTTCTTC
TRBJ2-7	many	-	TRBV12-3/TRBV12-4	CASSPNNGFEQYF	TGTGCCAGCAGTCCAAATAATGGTTTCGAGCAGTACTTC
TRBJ2-5	few	TRBD2	TRBV7-8	CASSLGGEGETQYF	TGTGCCAGCAGCTTAGGAGGGGAGGGCGAGACCCAGTACTTC
TRBJ2-3	many	-	TRBV29-1	CSVELRGGTQYF	TGCAGCGTTGAGCTCCGAGGGGGTACGCAGTATTTT